This T cell receptor (beta chain) came from a study of beta chain features in type 1 diabetes. The wider study: Age, gender, cell numbers and subset yield matched between patients and controls. Study-level findings and limits: When Type 1 diabetes patients were examined, their TCRB CDR3s proved moderately but significantly shorter in all four CD4+ subsets.

Averaging approximately 0.11 L, one heparinised blood draw came from each individual donor. Based on CD45RO/CCR7/CD25/CD127/CD95/CD27, CD4+ regulatory, stem cell-like memory, naive and central memory cells were sorted. Germline V gene sequence: CDR1 SGHDN, CDR2 FVKESK. This CDR3 is 11 amino acids long. Expressed TCRB transcripts were sequenced because the isolated RNA had all been reverse transcribed beforehand. Profiled with immunoSEQ multiplex PCR; TCRdb holds only in-frame clones, not every one. The table has 600,000 or so clones, under 15% seen once. Details on this clone: Its antigen remains unidentified.

The sequenced sample was naive CD4+ T cells from blood. The sequence was obtained from a man aged 25 to 40 with type 1 diabetes. The gene calls are TRBV14 and TRBJ2-5; D remains unclear. The last part of the DNA fits TRBJ2-7 better; the J call may be wrong. The CDR3 DNA reads as TGTGCCAGCAGCCAAGCCTACGAGCAGTACTTC. Its protein product is CASSQAYEQYF.